This T cell receptor beta chain was observed in a study of blood T cell repertoires in COVID-19. Overall study: Donors in the United States, Italy and Spain gave samples during acute or convalescent COVID-19. Sources were T cells, B-cell-depleted T cells, or PBMCs; the material itself was cDNA or gDNA.

The study assigned cohorts using participant-reported clinical history. Per the authors' pipeline: Estimation of nucleated cell counts was performed using reference gene primer amplification. Sequencing was performed with immunoSEQ multiplex PCR; in TCRdb, only in-frame clones are kept and a portion is missing. The V and J calls and clone size come from that table; D and trimming were worked out from the DNA. The repertoire includes tens of thousands of clones, approximately 70% of them detected once, and around half sits in the top ten. Sequencing was done on a sample of PBMCs or T cells enriched from blood (not recorded which). This TCR came from a woman aged 60-70 years who had been exposed to COVID-19.

DNA for the CDR3: TGTGCCAGCTGCAAGGAGGGGAGTAGGGAGCTGTTTTTT. Amino acids: CASCKEGSRELFF. The chain recombines TRBV6-6 with TRBJ2-2, with a tentative D call TRBD2 (6 bases). Germline V lookup: CDR1 MNHNY, CDR2 SVGAGI (reference sequence). The CDR3 is made up of 13 amino acids. Trimming pared 8 bases from V and 9 bases from J, leaving 16 bases between.